The 2 T cell receptor beta chains reported below all come from one sample, sequenced in a study of vaccination effects on CD4 cells after COVID-19. Sequenced by immunoSEQ multiplex PCR; TCRdb stores in-frame clones only, minus some. Here the sample spans 25,000 to 35,000 clones, 74% being singletons. No antigen is known for these receptors. At the end of about 9 days of culture, CD4+ T cells were isolated. Two doses of either BNT162b2 or mRNA-1273 were given to each participant. Specimen: CD4+ T cells from PBMCs cultured without peptide, collected after COVID-19 vaccination. The origin of the receptors is a human donor who received a COVID-19 vaccine.

The chain couples TRBV5-4 to TRBJ1-1; D uncertain. The CDR3 extends over 15 amino acids. V lost 4 bases to trimming and J lost 1 base, with 14 bases between them. CDR1 SGHNT and CDR2 YYREEE come from the germline V gene (reference sequence). This CDR3 is CASSPGLDPNTEAFF. For the CDR3, the DNA is TGTGCCAGCAGCCCTGGGCTGGACCCGAACACTGAAGCTTTCTTT.

The V gene is TRBV28, the J gene TRBJ1-4; tentative D call: TRBD1 (5 bases). The CDR3 sequence is 12 residues long. Per the germline V gene, CDR1 is MDHEN and CDR2 is SYDVKM. The V gene lost 6 bases and the J gene lost 10 bases, with 12 bases spanning the gap. The CDR3 is CASSAWGSKLFF. DNA of the CDR3: TGTGCCAGCAGCGCGTGGGGGTCAAAACTGTTTTTT.